The TCR beta chain under discussion was sequenced for a study of cytomegalovirus exposure and HLA in healthy donors. Study conclusions and caveats: Reported performance of the classifier showed diagnosis of cytomegalovirus status with high specificity and sensitivity. The study designated 160 or so TCR beta chains cytomegalovirus-associated.

Primers included in the PCR were 60 Vbeta and 13 Jbeta primers. TCRdb keeps only in-frame clones here, not all; method: immunoSEQ multiplex PCR. Here the sample spans approximately 120,000 clones, 69% being singletons. The CDR3 is 14 amino acids. Germline CDR1 is GTSNPN and CDR2 is SVGIG (reference sequence). V shed 5 bases, J shed 0 bases, and the junction held 5 bases outside the gene matches. Regarding this clone: The target antigen is unknown.

Sequencing was carried out using PBMCs. The source is a woman aged 70-85 years in good health and CMV-seropositive. The genes are TRBV30 and TRBJ2-3; 7 nucleotides align to TRBD1. The CDR3 here is CAWGTDRSTDTQYF. CDR3 DNA: TGTGCCTGGGGAACGGACAGGAGCACAGATACGCAGTATTTT.